These 29 T cell receptor beta chains were sequenced from one sample in a study of blood T cell repertoires in COVID-19. Assay: immunoSEQ multiplex PCR; the TCRdb copy retains only in-frame clones and omits some. Of roughly 200,000 clones listed, around nine tenths are singletons. Sequencing input: peripheral blood. The receptors here all came from a man aged 35-49 years with active or convalescent COVID-19.

The rearrangement links TRBV11-2 to TRBJ1-5; D is unresolved. Trimming left V 0 bases short and J 7 bases short, with 10 bases between. The CDR3 loop spans 14 amino acids. CDR1 and CDR2 (germline): SGHAT, FQNNGV. CDR3 bases: TGTGCCAGCAGCTTAGACCGGGTTGGACAGCCCCAGCATTTT. It yields the protein CASSLDRVGQPQHF.

The chain uses TRBV5-6 and TRBJ1-2; D not certain. Trimming took 4 bases from V and 5 from J, leaving 12 bases between them. CDR3 length equals 13 residues. Per the germline V gene, CDR1 is SGHDT and CDR2 is YYEEEE. CDR3 sequence: CASSLRRRYGYTF. The CDR3 nucleotides read TGTGCCAGCAGCCTCCGTCGCAGATATGGCTACACCTTC.

J is TRBJ2-5 and V is TRBV18, with 8 bases identical to TRBD2. With V trimmed by 3 bases and J by 1 base, 4 bases remained unmatched. Germline V gives CDR1 KGHSH, CDR2 LQKENI. The CDR3 extends over 15 amino acids. This chain's CDR3 is CASSPPAGAQETQYF. CDR3 in DNA: TGTGCCAGCTCACCCCCAGCGGGGGCCCAAGAGACCCAGTACTTC.

The chain employs TRBV5-1 and TRBJ1-1; 8 bases are a match to TRBD1. The CDR3 consists of 15 residues. The ends lost 0 bases at V and 8 bases at J; junction bases unmatched: 9. Germline-derived CDR1 and CDR2 are SGHRS and YFSETQ. As DNA, the CDR3 is TGCGCCAGCAGCTTGGCGGACAGGGATGTTGGGGAAGCTTTCTTT. Translation: CASSLADRDVGEAFF.

The rearrangement uses TRBV7-3 and TRBJ1-1; D may be TRBD1 (5 bases). CDR1 is SGHTA and CDR2 is FQGTGA in the germline V gene. There are 13 residues in the CDR3. Trimming removed 5 bases from V and 1 base from J, with 8 bases in between. The CDR3 region is CASSVTANTEAFF. The DNA for the CDR3 is TGTGCCAGCAGCGTGACAGCGAACACTGAAGCTTTCTTT. Full variable domain (outside the CDR3, taken from reference TRBV7-3 and TRBJ1-1): GAGVSQTPSNKVTEKGKYVELRCDPISGHTALYWYRQSLGQGPEFLIYFQGTGAADDSGLPNDRFFAVRPEGSVSTLKIQRTERGDSAVYLCASSVTANTEAFFGQGTRLTVV.

The chain recombines TRBV6-5 with TRBJ1-2; D uncertain. V dropped 5 bases and J dropped 3 bases, with 13 bases sitting between them. The length of the CDR3 is 14 residues. CDR1 is MNHEY and CDR2 is SVGAGI in the germline V gene. CDR3: CASSPRLGDYGYTF. CDR3 DNA: TGTGCCAGCAGTCCGAGATTGGGCGACTATGGCTACACCTTC.

The gene calls are TRBV7-2 and TRBJ2-7; 8 bases match TRBD1. Germline values: CDR1 SGHTA, CDR2 FQGNSA. With V trimmed by 5 bases and J by 0 bases, 9 bases remained unmatched. The CDR3 consists of 16 residues. This CDR3 is CASSPRTGRSSYEQYF. The CDR3 region has the DNA TGTGCCAGCAGCCCTAGGACAGGGCGGAGCTCCTACGAGCAGTACTTC.

This clone came up once. V is TRBV27 and J is TRBJ1-2; TRBD1 is a possible D gene (6 bases). Per the germline V gene, CDR1 is MNHEY and CDR2 is SMNVEV (reference sequence). The V end lost 7 bases, the J end lost 8 bases, and 17 bases lay between the germline ends. The CDR3 consists of 13 residues. CDR3 nucleotides: TGTGCCAGCAAGGGGGGGGGCGGGTCCGGCTACACCTTC. Protein sequence: CASKGGGGSGYTF.

The chain couples TRBV10-3 to TRBJ2-5; the match to TRBD2 covers 9 bases. This CDR3 is 18 amino acids long. J was trimmed by 5 bases and V by 8 bases; bases with no gene match: 21. In germline, CDR1 is ENHRY, CDR2 SYGVKD. CDR3 sequence (DNA): TGTGCCATCCGACCGGAGGGGGTACTAGCGGGCGGGGAGGAGACCCAGTACTTC. This encodes CAIRPEGVLAGGEETQYF.

This rearrangement joins TRBV28 to TRBJ1-1, with TRBD1 as a possible D gene (5 bases). The CDR3 is made up of 14 amino acids. CDR1 MDHEN and CDR2 SYDVKM come from the germline V gene. The ends were cut back, 6 bases at V and 11 bases at J, with 22 bases in the middle. The CDR3 sequence is CASSTRGGIPGAFF. The CDR3 DNA follows: TGTGCCAGCAGCACCCGGGGGGGTATACCGGGTGCTTTCTTT. The entire variable domain, with the rest obtained from reference TRBV28 and TRBJ1-1, is as follows: DVKVTQSSRYLVKRTGEKVFLECVQDMDHENMFWYRQDPGLGLRLIYFSYDVKMKEKGDIPEGYSVSREKKERFSLILESASTNQTSMYLCASSTRGGIPGAFFGQGTRLTVV.

V is TRBV15 and J is TRBJ1-5; a weak D match, TRBD1 (6 bases). The CDR3 has 15 amino acids. Between the trimmed V and J ends, which lost 2 bases and 7 bases, there was a span of 15 bases. Germline CDR1 reads LNHNV; CDR2 reads YYDKDF (reference sequence). CDR3 loop: CATSRYGGGLQPQHF. CDR3 coding DNA: TGTGCCACCAGCAGATATGGGGGCGGCCTACAGCCCCAGCATTTT.

The table lists this clone with a count of one. The J gene is TRBJ1-1, the V gene TRBV7-9; no reliable D call. Trimming took off 5 bases at V and 1 base at J, with 11 bases between the two ends. The CDR3 has 14 residues. Germline loops: CDR1 SEHNR, CDR2 FQNEAQ (reference sequence). CDR3 residues: CASSLPRQNTEAFF. The CDR3 nucleotides are TGTGCCAGCAGCCTCCCCCGACAGAACACTGAAGCTTTCTTT.

A few counts support this clone. This chain connects TRBV24-1 to TRBJ1-3; 7 nucleotides line up with TRBD1. This CDR3 region has 18 residues. The germline V gene encodes CDR1 KGHDR and CDR2 SFDVKD. With 2 bases clipped from V and 9 bases from J, the junction kept 18 bases outside the gene matches. The CDR3 spells CATSDSGQSLKRSSTIYF. CDR3 in DNA: TGTGCCACCAGTGATTCGGGACAGTCCTTGAAAAGGTCAAGCACCATATATTTT.

The J gene is TRBJ1-2, the V gene TRBV6-1; maybe TRBD1 (5 bases). The CDR3 totals 14 residues. V was clipped by 3 bases and J by 3 bases, with 11 bases between them. Germline V gene data show CDR1 as MNHNS and CDR2 as SASEGT. The CDR3, as DNA: TGTGCCAGCAGTGAGACAGCCCCATACTATGGCTACACCTTC. Encoded protein: CASSETAPYYGYTF.

V and J are TRBV5-1 and TRBJ2-7; D possibly corresponds to TRBD2 (6 bases). Germline V gene lookup returns CDR1 SGHRS and CDR2 YFSETQ. The ends were cut back, 1 base at V and 7 bases at J, with 12 bases in the middle. The CDR3 spans 13 residues. CDR3 DNA: TGCGCCAGCAGCTTGCGGGGCGCGGGGGAGCAGTACTTC. Translation gives CASSLRGAGEQYF.

This clone was seen only a few times. This chain joins TRBV6-2 or TRBV6-3 and TRBJ1-3; D remains unclear. There are 14 residues in the CDR3. V was shortened by 4 bases and J by 0 bases, with 7 bases between the two germline ends. Germline CDR1 and CDR2: MNHEY and SVGEGT. CDR3 nucleotide sequence: TGTGCCAGCAGTTGGGGAGACTCTGGAAACACCATATATTTT. This sequence encodes CASSWGDSGNTIYF.

Only a few counts were recorded for this clone. This chain links TRBV12-3 or TRBV12-4 with TRBJ1-1, with unresolved D. Trimming left V 4 bases short and J 3 bases short, with 9 bases between. There are 13 residues in the CDR3. The CDR3 protein is CASSSSVDTEAFF. The DNA of the CDR3 is TGTGCCAGCAGTTCATCGGTGGACACTGAAGCTTTCTTT.

The chain uses TRBV19 and TRBJ2-5; a weak D match, TRBD1 (5 bases). The V end lost 5 bases, the J end lost 5 bases, and 12 bases lay between the germline ends. CDR1 is LNHDA, CDR2 SQIVND, per germline (reference sequence). This CDR3 region has 13 residues. CDR3 DNA: TGTGCCAGTAGTGATGGGGCCGGGGAGACCCAGTACTTC. It yields the protein CASSDGAGETQYF.

The rearrangement joins TRBV2 to TRBJ1-4; no clear D gene. The CDR3 extends over 14 amino acids. CDR1 SNHLY and CDR2 FYNNEI come from the germline V gene. V dropped 8 bases and J dropped 6 bases, with 16 bases sitting between them. CDR3 loop: CASVGRSRDEKLFF. The CDR3 bases are TGTGCCAGCGTGGGGAGATCCCGGGATGAAAAACTGTTTTTT.

V is TRBV29-1 and J is TRBJ1-1; D remains ambiguous. CDR3 size: 12 residues. The V and J ends lost 8 bases and 0 bases respectively, with 10 bases between them. In germline, CDR1 is SQVTM, CDR2 ANQGSEA. The CDR3 nucleotides are TGCAGCCCGGCGAGGGTGAACACTGAAGCTTTCTTT. This gives the protein CSPARVNTEAFF.

A single count supports this clone. The chain carries TRBV27 and TRBJ2-1, with 7 bases aligning to TRBD2. Germline V lookup: CDR1 MNHEY, CDR2 SMNVEV (reference sequence). Losses at the gene ends were 8 bases for V and 6 bases for J; bases not matched to a gene: 16. The length of the CDR3 is 16 residues. CDR3: CASSPVPGGTTNEQFF. The CDR3 region has the DNA TGTGCCAGCTCCCCAGTCCCCGGGGGGACTACCAATGAGCAGTTCTTC.

The chain recombines TRBV30 with TRBJ1-5; D is ambiguous. The V end lost 1 base, the J end lost 6 bases, and 10 bases lay between the germline ends. This CDR3 is built from 13 residues. Germline V gene lookup returns CDR1 GTSNPN and CDR2 SVGIG (reference sequence). The CDR3, as DNA: TGTGCCTGGAGTGGTGGAGACCGTCAGCCCCAGCATTTT. It specifies CAWSGGDRQPQHF.

This rearrangement joins TRBV15 to TRBJ1-2; TRBD1 is a possible D gene (6 bases). V dropped 2 bases and J dropped 8 bases, with 12 bases sitting between them. Germline V lookup: CDR1 LNHNV, CDR2 YYDKDF (reference sequence). The CDR3 is 13 amino acids. The CDR3 bases are TGTGCCACCAGCAGACAGGGGAGGGAGGGCTACACCTTC. Translated, it gives CATSRQGREGYTF.

V and J are TRBV7-3 and TRBJ2-3, with 8 bases lining up with TRBD2. V trimming: 5 bases; J trimming: 1 base; junction bases outside the gene matches: 8. The germline gives CDR1 SGHTA, CDR2 FQGTGA. The CDR3 covers 16 residues. CDR3 nucleotides: TGTGCCAGCAGCGTAAAAGCGGGGGTTGGCACAGATACGCAGTATTTT. Translation gives CASSVKAGVGTDTQYF.

J is TRBJ1-1 and V is TRBV9; D is perhaps TRBD1 (6 bases). Trimming left V 0 bases short and J 6 bases short, with 6 bases between. In germline, CDR1 is SGDLS, CDR2 YYNGEE. The CDR3 is made up of 12 amino acids. The CDR3 sequence: CASSVGTAEAFF. The CDR3 nucleotides read TGTGCCAGCAGCGTAGGGACAGCTGAAGCTTTCTTT.

This chain joins TRBV6-2 or TRBV6-3 and TRBJ2-3; 9 bases line up with TRBD2. This CDR3 comprises 16 residues. Germline V lookup: CDR1 MNHEY, CDR2 SVGEGT. The trim removed 2 bases at V and 2 bases at J, leaving 5 bases unmatched. CDR3 sequence (DNA): TGTGCCAGCAGTTACCGCGGGGGGGCCCCCACAGATACGCAGTATTTT. Translation: CASSYRGGAPTDTQYF.

CDR3 DNA sequence: TGTGCCATCAGTGAGAGGACTAGCGGGGGGACTGGGACAGATACGCAGTATTTT. The encoded protein is CAISERTSGGTGTDTQYF. This chain connects TRBV10-3 to TRBJ2-3, with 14 bases matching TRBD2. Germline V gene sequence: CDR1 ENHRY, CDR2 SYGVKD. This CDR3 contains 18 residues. Unmatched junction bases numbered 7, after V lost 2 bases and J lost 3 bases.

The CDR3 is CSVDPGSVYGYTF. DNA for the CDR3: TGCAGCGTTGATCCCGGGAGCGTCTATGGCTACACCTTC. The genes are TRBV29-1 and TRBJ1-2; D is ambiguous. V was clipped by 3 bases and J by 4 bases, with 12 bases between them. CDR1 is SQVTM, CDR2 ANQGSEA, per germline. The CDR3 length is 13 residues.

The V gene is TRBV11-1, the J gene TRBJ2-5; 10 bases agree with TRBD2. After removal of 7 bases from V and 4 bases from J, the junction contained 6 bases not matched to a gene. Germline lookup yields CDR1 SGHAT and CDR2 FQDESV (reference sequence). The CDR3 contains 14 residues. In DNA form, the CDR3 reads TGTGCCAGCAACACCGGGACTAGCGTAGAGACCCAGTACTTC. It specifies CASNTGTSVETQYF.